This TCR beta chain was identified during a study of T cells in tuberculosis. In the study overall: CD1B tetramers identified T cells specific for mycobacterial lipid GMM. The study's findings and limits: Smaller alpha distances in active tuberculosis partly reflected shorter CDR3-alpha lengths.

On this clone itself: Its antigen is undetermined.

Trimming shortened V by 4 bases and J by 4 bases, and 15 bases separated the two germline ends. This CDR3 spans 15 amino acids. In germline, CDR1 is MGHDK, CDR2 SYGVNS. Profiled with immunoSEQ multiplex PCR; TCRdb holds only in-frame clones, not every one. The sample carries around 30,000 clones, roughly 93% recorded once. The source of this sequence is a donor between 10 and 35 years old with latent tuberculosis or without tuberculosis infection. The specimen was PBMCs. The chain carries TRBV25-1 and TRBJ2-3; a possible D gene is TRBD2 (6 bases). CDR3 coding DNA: TGTGCCAGCAGTGGGGTAGGGCTAGCGTCAGATACGCAGTATTTT. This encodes CASSGVGLASDTQYF.